The clone carrying this T cell receptor beta chain was observed many times. Its cognate antigen is unknown. The data stem from a study of T cells in Graves' hyperthyroidism and ophthalmopathy. This CDR3 region has 15 residues. Trimming stripped 4 bases from V and 1 base from J, with 14 bases between. Germline V gives CDR1 SGHRS, CDR2 YFSETQ. Findings and limits, study-wide: The blood repertoire included most of the expanded thyroid clonotypes above 0.001.

Exclusions: uncontrolled infection, other autoimmune disease, pregnancy, lactation. RNA transcripts gave rise to amplified TCR beta CDR3 regions. HTBI primers were employed in a first-round RT-PCR of the TCR CDR3. TCRdb called the multiplex PCR reads again in MiXCR, with one record for every CDR3 protein. In the table there are more than 300,000 distinct CDR3 sequences, roughly 13% of which are singletons. Input material: blood. The rearrangement links TRBV5-1 to TRBJ2-5; D is tentatively TRBD1 or TRBD2 (5 bases each). This receptor was identified in a woman aged 18-30 years with Graves' hyperthyroidism. CDR3: CASSRDGGSQETQYF. In DNA, the CDR3 is TGCGCCAGCAGCCGGGACGGAGGTTCCCAAGAGACCCAGTACTTC.